This T cell receptor beta chain emerged from a study of PD-1 blockade in classical Hodgkin lymphoma. General study findings and limits: Whoever responded completely had baseline diversity much like that seen in newly diagnosed patients.

TCRdb's table, derived via immunoSEQ multiplex PCR, lists solely in-frame clones and lacks some. Of some 53,000 clones listed, around 86% were seen once; the top ten hold approximately 7%. The V and J ends lost 4 bases and 5 bases respectively, with 21 bases between them. Germline-derived CDR1 and CDR2 are SGDLS and YYNGEE. This CDR3 is 16 amino acids long. The count of this clone is one. What it binds is unknown. Time point described: cycle 4 day 1 (C4D1), after less than seven weeks of nivolumab. There was relapse after autologous stem cell transplantation in every patient, and there was variation in brentuximab vedotin exposure.

This TCR derives from a human donor with classical Hodgkin lymphoma. Here the sequenced sample was peripheral blood mononuclear cells (PBMCs), taken before the fourth cycle of nivolumab. The rearrangement uses TRBV9 and TRBJ2-5, with a tentative D call TRBD2 (7 bases). In nucleotides, the CDR3 is TGTGCCAGCAGCCCAAGGGGGAGGGCAGAGGGGGAGACCCAGTACTTC. It yields the protein CASSPRGRAEGETQYF.